The 13 T cell receptor beta chains presented below share a single source sample, sequenced in a study of blood T cell repertoires in COVID-19. Sequenced by immunoSEQ multiplex PCR; TCRdb stores in-frame clones only, minus some. The sample holds approximately 130,000 clones, about 76% seen once. Sequences were obtained from peripheral blood. The receptor set was obtained from a man older than 75 with acute or convalescent COVID-19.

The chain is built from TRBV18 and TRBJ1-5, with 8 bases aligning to TRBD1. This CDR3 is built from 15 residues. Germline CDR1 reads KGHSH; CDR2 reads LQKENI. V trimming: 4 bases; J trimming: 4 bases; junction bases outside the gene matches: 6. The CDR3 sequence: CASSLGDRSNQPQHF. The DNA of the CDR3 is TGTGCCAGCTCACTAGGGGACAGGTCGAATCAGCCCCAGCATTTT.

The chain recombines TRBV19 with TRBJ1-1; weak D call: TRBD1 (6 bases). Trimming shortened V by 6 bases and J by 2 bases, and 19 bases separated the two germline ends. Germline CDR1 LNHDA, CDR2 SQIVND (reference sequence). The CDR3 has 16 residues. Here the CDR3 reads CASRIAGVGVNTEAFF. The DNA for the CDR3 is TGTGCCAGTAGAATCGCAGGGGTGGGAGTCAACACTGAAGCTTTCTTT.

This rearrangement joins TRBV5-1 to TRBJ1-4; TRBD1 matches 7 bases. The CDR3 length is 15 residues. CDR1 SGHRS and CDR2 YFSETQ come from the germline V gene. The V gene end was trimmed by 3 bases and the J gene end by 0 bases; junction bases not matched to a gene: 2. The CDR3 DNA follows: TGCGCCAGCAGCTATGGACAGGCAACTAATGAAAAACTGTTTTTT. As protein: CASSYGQATNEKLFF.

V and J are TRBV28 and TRBJ2-3, with D perhaps matching TRBD2 (6 bases). Germline V gene lookup returns CDR1 MDHEN and CDR2 SYDVKM. The V end was cut by 8 bases, the J end by 2 bases, with 20 bases between. The CDR3 contains 16 residues. The CDR3 DNA reads TGTGCCAGCCCGCCCCCGGCGGGGAGACACACAGATACGCAGTATTTT. Protein sequence: CASPPPAGRHTDTQYF. Complete variable domain (other parts from reference TRBV28 and TRBJ2-3): DVKVTQSSRYLVKRTGEKVFLECVQDMDHENMFWYRQDPGLGLRLIYFSYDVKMKEKGDIPEGYSVSREKKERFSLILESASTNQTSMYLCASPPPAGRHTDTQYFGPGTRLTVL.

The CDR3 region is CASSRLRDSYEQYF. In nucleotides, the CDR3 is TGTGCCAGCTCACGGCTCCGGGACTCCTACGAGCAGTACTTC. The chain is built from TRBV18 and TRBJ2-7, with D maybe TRBD2 (5 bases). The CDR3 length is 14 residues. CDR1 is KGHSH and CDR2 is LQKENI in the germline V gene. Trimming took off 4 bases at V and 0 bases at J, with 10 bases between the two ends. Variable domain in full (rest from reference TRBV18 and TRBJ2-7): NAGVMQNPRHLVRRRGQEARLRCSPMKGHSHVYWYRQLPEEGLKFMVYLQKENIIDESGMPKERFSAEFPKEGPSILRIQQVVRGDSAAYFCASSRLRDSYEQYFGPGTRLTVT.

The gene calls are TRBV30 and TRBJ1-3, with a tentative D call TRBD1 (5 bases). CDR3 length equals 15 residues. V dropped 1 base and J dropped 0 bases, with 10 bases sitting between them. Germline-derived CDR1 and CDR2 are GTSNPN and SVGIG (reference sequence). The CDR3: CAWSDTGTSGNTIYF. CDR3 DNA sequence: TGTGCCTGGAGTGATACAGGAACCTCTGGAAACACCATATATTTT.

This chain links TRBV11-3 with TRBJ2-7; D perhaps matches TRBD1 (6 bases). V was cut by 3 bases and J by 7 bases, with 10 bases left in between. The germline CDR1 and CDR2 sequences are SGHNT and YENEEA. The CDR3 covers 12 residues. CDR3 region: CASSFTGWEQYF. CDR3 sequence (DNA): TGTGCCAGCAGCTTTACAGGGTGGGAGCAGTACTTC.

The chain combines TRBV5-4 with TRBJ2-5; 7 bases align to TRBD1. The CDR3 covers 15 residues. V lost 3 bases, J lost 2 bases, and 7 bases stayed unmatched. In germline, CDR1 is SGHNT, CDR2 YYREEE (reference sequence). The CDR3 bases are TGTGCCAGCAGCTCACCCGGGACAGCTCAAGAGACCCAGTACTTC. It encodes CASSSPGTAQETQYF.

This CDR3 reads CASSPLQGLGQPQHF. CDR3 bases: TGTGCCAGCTCACCTCTACAGGGTTTAGGACAGCCCCAGCATTTT. The chain is built from TRBV18 and TRBJ1-5; D is possibly TRBD1 (6 bases). The CDR3 totals 15 residues. CDR1 is KGHSH and CDR2 is LQKENI in the germline V gene. Trimming removed 3 bases from V and 7 bases from J, with 16 bases in between. Complete variable domain (other parts from reference TRBV18 and TRBJ1-5): NAGVMQNPRHLVRRRGQEARLRCSPMKGHSHVYWYRQLPEEGLKFMVYLQKENIIDESGMPKERFSAEFPKEGPSILRIQQVVRGDSAAYFCASSPLQGLGQPQHFGDGTRLSIL.

The chain is built from TRBV28 and TRBJ2-1; tentatively, D is TRBD1 (5 bases). This CDR3 comprises 14 residues. Trimming cost V 7 bases and J 5 bases, with 15 bases left between them. The germline V gene encodes CDR1 MDHEN and CDR2 SYDVKM. DNA of the CDR3: TGTGCCAGCACCTTGGGGCAGATTAACAATGAGCAGTTCTTC. Protein sequence: CASTLGQINNEQFF. Filled out from reference TRBV28 and TRBJ2-1, the complete variable domain reads DVKVTQSSRYLVKRTGEKVFLECVQDMDHENMFWYRQDPGLGLRLIYFSYDVKMKEKGDIPEGYSVSREKKERFSLILESASTNQTSMYLCASTLGQINNEQFFGPGTRLTVL.

This clone was counted at least ten times. This chain uses TRBV4-3 with TRBJ2-7; D might be TRBD2 (5 bases). V was pared by 1 base and J by 3 bases, with 7 bases between. The CDR3 contains 13 residues. CDR1 is LGHNA and CDR2 is YSLEER in the germline V gene. CDR3 region: CASSQARGYEQYF. DNA for the CDR3: TGCGCCAGCAGCCAAGCCCGGGGCTACGAGCAGTACTTC.

V and J are TRBV4-3 and TRBJ1-5; D call uncertain. In germline, CDR1 is LGHNA, CDR2 YSLEER. The CDR3 consists of 14 residues. Trimming stripped 0 bases from V and 2 bases from J, with 5 bases between. The CDR3 nucleotides are TGCGCCAGCAGCCAAGAAGGAGGCAATCAGCCCCAGCATTTT. Translated: CASSQEGGNQPQHF.

This rearrangement joins TRBV3-1 (or the pseudogene TRBV3-2) to TRBJ2-6; D gene ambiguous. Deletions cut 0 bases from V and 5 bases from J, with 11 bases between. There are 16 residues in the CDR3. Germline lookup yields CDR1 LGHDT and CDR2 YNNKEL (reference sequence). Written as DNA, the CDR3 is TGTGCCAGCAGCCAAGATCCGGGTTCAAGGGCCAACGTCCTGACTTTC. Residues: CASSQDPGSRANVLTF.